These 31 T cell receptor beta chains were all obtained from the same sample, sequenced in a study of identical twins. TCRdb reanalysed the 5' RACE reads using MiXCR and keeps one entry per CDR3 protein. Of over 550,000 distinct CDR3 sequences listed, around 7.5% are singletons. These data were also reused for a study on yellow fever vaccine responses in identical twins.

The sequencing sample was made of PBMCs. All receptors come from a woman under 30 in good health.

This clonotype was seen at least ten times. This chain uses TRBV28 with TRBJ2-6, with D unresolved. Trimming pared 5 bases from V and 0 bases from J, leaving 8 bases between. The V gene's germline CDR1 is MDHEN and CDR2 SYDVKM. CDR3 size: 15 residues. The CDR3 reads CASSTQGSGANVLTF. The CDR3 region has the DNA TGTGCCAGCAGTACCCAAGGCTCTGGGGCCAACGTCCTGACTTTC.

This clonotype was counted between two and nine times. This chain joins TRBV2 and TRBJ1-5; no definite D call. Trimming pared 8 bases from V and 0 bases from J, leaving 8 bases between. CDR1 is SNHLY and CDR2 is FYNNEI in the germline V gene. This CDR3 comprises 13 residues. The CDR3 protein is CASSDDSNQPQHF. The CDR3 DNA follows: TGTGCCAGCTCGGACGATAGCAATCAGCCCCAGCATTTT. The full variable domain, in which reference TRBV2 and TRBJ1-5 provide the parts outside the CDR3, is EPEVTQTPSHQVTQMGQEVILRCVPISNHLYFYWYRQILGQKVEFLVSFYNNEISEKSEIFDDQFSVERPDGSNFTLKIRSTKLEDSAMYFCASSDDSNQPQHFGDGTRLSIL.

This clonotype was seen many times. The chain uses TRBV28 and TRBJ1-5; D is possibly TRBD1 (5 bases). Deletions cut 8 bases from V and 0 bases from J, with 23 bases between. This CDR3 is built from 18 residues. Germline CDR1 MDHEN, CDR2 SYDVKM. CDR3 loop: CASRSSGGSGYSNQPQHF. CDR3 nucleotides: TGTGCCAGCCGCTCCTCGGGGGGTTCGGGATATAGCAATCAGCCCCAGCATTTT.

This clonotype was picked up many times. J is TRBJ2-3 and V is TRBV20-1; the match to TRBD2 covers 12 bases. The germline gives CDR1 DFQATT, CDR2 SNEGSKA (reference sequence). Trimming removed 4 bases from V and 4 bases from J; junction bases left unmatched: 6. This CDR3 contains 15 residues. This CDR3 is CSATLAGGPPDTQYF. Here the CDR3 DNA reads TGCAGTGCTACCCTAGCGGGAGGGCCCCCAGATACGCAGTATTTT.

CDR3 DNA: TGCAGTGCTAGAGATCCTCTTTCCGGGAGGGCCGAAAACATTCAGTACTTC. Amino acid sequence: CSARDPLSGRAENIQYF. The rearrangement links TRBV20-1 to TRBJ2-4; TRBD2 matches at 8 bases. The V gene end was trimmed by 0 bases and the J gene end by 5 bases; junction bases not matched to a gene: 12. The CDR3 sequence is 17 residues long. CDR1 and CDR2 (germline): DFQATT, SNEGSKA (reference sequence).

CDR3 sequence (DNA): TGTGCCAGCAGTCAGACAGGGTTCTATGGCTACACCTTC. This gives the protein CASSQTGFYGYTF. The chain couples TRBV27 to TRBJ1-2, with 7 bases fitting TRBD1. Trimming cost V 5 bases and J 4 bases; bases outside gene matches: 4. This CDR3 is built from 13 residues. Germline CDR1 is MNHEY and CDR2 is SMNVEV (reference sequence).

This clonotype was recorded many times. This chain uses TRBV15 with TRBJ2-5; 7 positions match TRBD1. CDR3 length: 13 residues. The V segment lost 9 bases and the J segment 5 bases; nucleotides outside the gene matches: 9. Germline V CDR1 and CDR2: LNHNV, YYDKDF (reference sequence). The CDR3 bases are TGTGCCACTGGAGAGACAGGGTCTGAGACCCAGTACTTC. This sequence encodes CATGETGSETQYF.

The gene calls are TRBV5-1 and TRBJ1-3; D is unresolved. The CDR3 is made up of 15 amino acids. V gave up 4 bases and J gave up 0 bases, with 11 bases separating them. CDR1 and CDR2 from the germline V gene are SGHRS and YFSETQ. The CDR3 loop is CASSPSAGSGNTIYF. The CDR3 DNA follows: TGCGCCAGCAGCCCTTCAGCAGGCTCTGGAAACACCATATATTTT. The full variable domain, completed using reference TRBV5-1 and TRBJ1-3, is KAGVTQTPRYLIKTRGQQVTLSCSPISGHRSVSWYQQTPGQGLQFLFEYFSETQRNKGNFPGRFSGRQFSNSRSEMNVSTLELGDSALYLCASSPSAGSGNTIYFGEGSWLTVV.

This CDR3 reads CASSLEGRESYEQYF. CDR3 DNA sequence: TGCGCCAGCAGCTTGGAGGGCAGGGAGTCCTACGAGCAGTACTTC. This sequence joins TRBV5-1 and TRBJ2-7; TRBD1 or TRBD2 may be the D gene (5 bases each). With 0 bases removed from V and 1 base from J, the gap between germline ends came to 11 bases. CDR3 size: 15 residues. Germline-derived CDR1 and CDR2 are SGHRS and YFSETQ.

At least ten counts were recorded for this clonotype. J is TRBJ1-1 and V is TRBV20-1, with 7 bases matching TRBD1. There are 15 residues in the CDR3. The germline V gene has CDR1 DFQATT and CDR2 SNEGSKA (reference sequence). V shed 0 bases, J shed 6 bases, and the junction held 10 bases outside the gene matches. This CDR3 reads CSAREPLGTASEAFF. In DNA form, the CDR3 reads TGCAGTGCTAGAGAACCTTTGGGGACAGCCTCTGAAGCTTTCTTT.

This clonotype was picked up a small number of times. The chain couples TRBV12-3 or TRBV12-4 to TRBJ2-5; D may be TRBD2 (6 bases). This CDR3 has 15 amino acids. V was cut by 4 bases and J by 3 bases, with 15 bases left in between. CDR3 in DNA: TGTGCCAGCAGTTCTCCAGTCGGGGAGGAAGAGACCCAGTACTTC. Its protein is CASSSPVGEEETQYF.

Many counts were recorded for this clonotype. The chain couples TRBV12-3 or TRBV12-4 to TRBJ1-2; 7 positions agree with TRBD1. Trimming removed 5 bases from V and 8 bases from J; junction bases left unmatched: 5. There are 12 residues in the CDR3. The CDR3 DNA is TGTGCCAGCAGTCCCCAGGACAGGGGCTACACCTTC. It codes for CASSPQDRGYTF.

This clonotype was detected a few times. The J gene is TRBJ2-1, the V gene TRBV9, with D uncertain. V shed 4 bases and J shed 7 bases, with 15 bases lying between them. The CDR3 spans 14 residues. Germline V gives CDR1 SGDLS, CDR2 YYNGEE. The CDR3 loop is CASSPRESGNEQFF. The CDR3 nucleotides are TGTGCCAGCAGCCCCCGCGAGTCCGGTAATGAGCAGTTCTTC.

This clonotype was picked up a small number of times. V is TRBV3-1 and J is TRBJ2-3; no firm D call. The CDR3 is 15 amino acids. Germline CDR1 LGHDT, CDR2 YNNKEL (reference sequence). The ends were cut back, 0 bases at V and 4 bases at J, with 11 bases in the middle. The CDR3 protein is CASSQDLVTSDTQYF. The CDR3, as DNA: TGTGCCAGCAGCCAAGATTTAGTAACGTCAGATACGCAGTATTTT.

CDR3 loop: CASSQAESDTQYF. CDR3 DNA sequence: TGTGCCAGCAGCCAAGCCGAATCTGATACGCAGTATTTT. The gene calls are TRBV14 and TRBJ2-3, with unresolved D. Germline CDR1 SGHDN, CDR2 FVKESK. V dropped 1 base and J dropped 6 bases, with 8 bases sitting between them. CDR3 length: 13 residues.

There are many counts of this clonotype. The rearrangement links TRBV10-3 to TRBJ2-1; TRBD2 aligns across 7 bases. Germline V gene sequence: CDR1 ENHRY, CDR2 SYGVKD. The CDR3 is 17 amino acids. Unmatched junction bases numbered 7, after V lost 2 bases and J lost 0 bases. CDR3 amino acids: CAISEVAGAPSYNEQFF. The CDR3 DNA follows: TGTGCCATCAGTGAGGTAGCGGGTGCCCCCTCCTACAATGAGCAGTTCTTC.

The rearrangement uses TRBV5-1 and TRBJ2-7; weak D call: TRBD2 (6 bases). Germline loops: CDR1 SGHRS, CDR2 YFSETQ. The CDR3 spans 16 residues. Trimming removed 0 bases from V and 1 base from J, with 14 bases in between. CDR3 sequence (DNA): TGCGCCAGCAGCTTGGTGCCCGCGGGACCATCCTACGAGCAGTACTTC. The encoded protein is CASSLVPAGPSYEQYF.

The chain recombines TRBV5-1 with TRBJ1-3, with 9 bases matching TRBD1. This CDR3 has 18 amino acids. Germline lookup yields CDR1 SGHRS and CDR2 YFSETQ. J lost 4 bases, V lost 3 bases, and 14 bases had no gene match. This CDR3 reads CASSSRPGQGPGGNTIYF. The CDR3 DNA reads TGCGCCAGCAGCTCCCGGCCTGGACAGGGGCCGGGAGGAAACACCATATATTTT.

This clonotype has more than one count but fewer than ten. The chain has TRBV4-1 and TRBJ2-7; D remains ambiguous. The germline V and J ends were trimmed by 0 bases and 6 bases, with 6 bases remaining between them. CDR1 and CDR2 from the germline V gene are MGHRA and YSYEKL. The CDR3 extends over 12 amino acids. The CDR3: CASSQDAAEQYF. CDR3 in DNA: TGCGCCAGCAGCCAAGATGCGGCCGAGCAGTACTTC.

This clonotype was recorded at least ten times. The chain has TRBV5-1 and TRBJ2-3, with TRBD2 matching 7 bases. This CDR3 comprises 18 residues. Germline V lookup: CDR1 SGHRS, CDR2 YFSETQ. The V segment lost 0 bases and the J segment 2 bases; nucleotides outside the gene matches: 12. CDR3 residues: CASSLGGGLAENTDTQYF. CDR3 sequence (DNA): TGCGCCAGCAGCTTGGGTGGTGGTCTAGCGGAGAACACAGATACGCAGTATTTT. The whole variable domain, remainder taken from reference TRBV5-1 and TRBJ2-3, is KAGVTQTPRYLIKTRGQQVTLSCSPISGHRSVSWYQQTPGQGLQFLFEYFSETQRNKGNFPGRFSGRQFSNSRSEMNVSTLELGDSALYLCASSLGGGLAENTDTQYFGPGTRLTVL.

The sample holds many counts of this clonotype. The chain has TRBV5-1 and TRBJ2-4; possibly TRBD2 for D (6 bases). CDR3 length: 17 residues. Germline CDR1 is SGHRS and CDR2 is YFSETQ. Trimming shortened V by 0 bases and J by 3 bases, and 16 bases separated the two germline ends. CDR3: CASSLGALGLGKNIQYF. CDR3 sequence (DNA): TGCGCCAGCAGCTTGGGGGCGTTGGGACTTGGCAAAAACATTCAGTACTTC.

This chain links TRBV5-1 with TRBJ1-1; 10 bases align to TRBD1. Germline trimming cut 3 bases from V and 6 bases from J; bases unmatched to any gene: 8. There are 15 residues in the CDR3. Germline CDR1 is SGHRS and CDR2 is YFSETQ. CDR3 DNA sequence: TGCGCCAGCAGCTGGACAGGGGGTGGGTTCTCTGAAGCTTTCTTT. It yields the protein CASSWTGGGFSEAFF.

This chain connects TRBV20-1 to TRBJ1-1; D might be TRBD1 (6 bases). The CDR3 runs 14 residues. V was trimmed by 4 bases and J by 2 bases, leaving 14 bases between them. The germline gives CDR1 DFQATT, CDR2 SNEGSKA (reference sequence). CDR3 sequence: CSAMQGIGNTEAFF. The CDR3 nucleotides read TGCAGTGCTATGCAGGGGATAGGCAACACTGAAGCTTTCTTT.

The chain carries TRBV6-1 and TRBJ1-1, with no clear D. Germline V gene lookup returns CDR1 MNHNS and CDR2 SASEGT. The V end was cut by 7 bases, the J end by 4 bases, with 16 bases between. This CDR3 comprises 14 residues. Here the CDR3 reads CASTLGGFGTEAFF. In DNA form, the CDR3 reads TGTGCCAGCACCCTTGGCGGGTTCGGCACTGAAGCTTTCTTT.

The CDR3 spells CSARDSMLSLTGELFF. The DNA of the CDR3 is TGCAGTGCTAGAGATTCCATGCTTTCGTTGACCGGGGAGCTGTTTTTT. The rearrangement joins TRBV20-1 to TRBJ2-2, with D unresolved. The CDR3 length is 16 residues. The germline CDR1 and CDR2 sequences are DFQATT and SNEGSKA (reference sequence). The V gene lost 0 bases and the J gene lost 5 bases, with 16 bases spanning the gap.

CDR3 nucleotides: TGTGCCAGCAGCGTAGCTACCGGGGGGGGTAACACCGGGGAGCTGTTTTTT. As protein: CASSVATGGGNTGELFF. This rearrangement joins TRBV9 to TRBJ2-2; 8 positions match TRBD2. The V gene's germline CDR1 is SGDLS and CDR2 YYNGEE. V gave up 0 bases and J gave up 2 bases; unmatched junction bases: 6. The CDR3 contains 17 residues.

This clonotype was picked up a small number of times. This chain uses TRBV12-3 or TRBV12-4 with TRBJ1-1, with 8 bases matching TRBD1. This CDR3 has 11 residues. V trimming: 7 bases; J trimming: 7 bases; junction bases outside the gene matches: 2. CDR3 in DNA: TGTGCCAGCACCACAGGGGGTGAAGCTTTCTTT. Amino acid sequence: CASTTGGEAFF.

The rearrangement joins TRBV7-8 to TRBJ1-2, with 9 bases that match TRBD1. Germline V lookup: CDR1 SGHVS, CDR2 FQNEAQ. J gave up 8 bases and V 5 bases, and 12 bases lay outside the gene matches. This CDR3 has 15 amino acids. The CDR3 loop is CASSQTEDRGGGYTF. CDR3 DNA: TGTGCCAGCAGCCAAACAGAGGACAGGGGAGGAGGCTACACCTTC.

This clonotype was seen at least ten times. The gene calls are TRBV12-3 or TRBV12-4 and TRBJ1-5, with TRBD1 matching 7 bases. With V trimmed by 6 bases and J by 3 bases, 11 bases remained unmatched. The CDR3 consists of 16 residues. In DNA form, the CDR3 reads TGTGCCAGCAGCTCTCTGACAGGGCCCAACAATCAGCCCCAGCATTTT. Translated, it gives CASSSLTGPNNQPQHF.

This clonotype was detected a few times. The chain couples TRBV7-9 to TRBJ2-3; no firm D call. The length of the CDR3 is 17 residues. Germline CDR1 and CDR2: SEHNR and FQNEAQ (reference sequence). The ends were cut back, 2 bases at V and 0 bases at J, with 15 bases in the middle. The CDR3 DNA reads TGTGCCAGCAGCTTAATCCTGCTCGGTTCTAGCACAGATACGCAGTATTTT. It is translated as CASSLILLGSSTDTQYF.

This clonotype was detected many times. The J gene is TRBJ2-5, the V gene TRBV29-1; perhaps TRBD2 as D (6 bases). CDR3 size: 14 residues. CDR1 is SQVTM and CDR2 is ANQGSEA in the germline V gene. Trimming cost V 3 bases and J 5 bases, with 16 bases left between them. Here the CDR3 DNA reads TGCAGCGTTGAGGAGACTAGATCGTTGGAGACCCAGTACTTC. Protein sequence: CSVEETRSLETQYF. Filled out from reference TRBV29-1 and TRBJ2-5, the complete variable domain reads SAVISQKPSRDICQRGTSLTIQCQVDSQVTMMFWYRQQPGQSLTLIATANQGSEATYESGFVIDKFPISRPNLTFSTLTVSNMSPEDSSIYLCSVEETRSLETQYFGPGTRLLVL.